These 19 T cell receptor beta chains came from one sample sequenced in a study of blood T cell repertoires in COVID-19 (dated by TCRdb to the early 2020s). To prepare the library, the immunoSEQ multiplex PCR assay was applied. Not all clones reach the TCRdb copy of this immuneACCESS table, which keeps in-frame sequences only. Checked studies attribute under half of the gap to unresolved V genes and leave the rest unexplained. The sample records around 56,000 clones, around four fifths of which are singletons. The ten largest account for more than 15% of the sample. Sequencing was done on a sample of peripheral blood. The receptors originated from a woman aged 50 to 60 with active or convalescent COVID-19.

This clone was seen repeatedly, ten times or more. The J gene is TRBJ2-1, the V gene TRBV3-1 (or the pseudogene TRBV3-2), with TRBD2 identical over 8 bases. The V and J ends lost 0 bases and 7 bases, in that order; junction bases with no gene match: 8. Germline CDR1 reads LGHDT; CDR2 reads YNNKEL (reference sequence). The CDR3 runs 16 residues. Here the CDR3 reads CASSQDQAGVGNEQFF. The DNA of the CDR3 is TGTGCCAGCAGCCAAGATCAAGCGGGAGTTGGGAATGAGCAGTTCTTC.

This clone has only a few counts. This CDR3 is CATSSLTSGRVDTQYF. The CDR3 DNA sequence: TGTGCCACCAGCAGCCTGACTAGCGGGAGAGTAGATACGCAGTATTTT. This chain uses TRBV15 with TRBJ2-3; 12 bases fit TRBD2. This CDR3 has 16 residues. Unmatched junction bases numbered 6, after V lost 3 bases and J lost 5 bases. Germline CDR1 LNHNV, CDR2 YYDKDF (reference sequence). The whole variable domain, filled in from reference TRBV15 and TRBJ2-3, reads DAMVIQNPRYQVTQFGKPVTLSCSQTLNHNVMYWYQQKSSQAPKLLFHYYDKDFNNEADTPDNFQSRRPNTSFCFLDIRSPGLGDTAMYLCATSSLTSGRVDTQYFGPGTRLTVL.

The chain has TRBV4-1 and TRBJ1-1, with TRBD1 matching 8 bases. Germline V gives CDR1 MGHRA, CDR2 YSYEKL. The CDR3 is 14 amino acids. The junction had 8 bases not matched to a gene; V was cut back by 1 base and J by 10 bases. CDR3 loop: CASSQGTGFGGAFF. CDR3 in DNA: TGCGCCAGCAGCCAAGGGACAGGGTTTGGGGGAGCTTTCTTT.

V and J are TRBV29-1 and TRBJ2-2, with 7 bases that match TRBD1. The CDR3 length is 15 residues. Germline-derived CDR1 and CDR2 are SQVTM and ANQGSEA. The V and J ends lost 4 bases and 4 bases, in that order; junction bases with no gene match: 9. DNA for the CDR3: TGCAGCGTTGGAGGCCAGGGGGTTGGCACCGGGGAGCTGTTTTTT. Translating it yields CSVGGQGVGTGELFF.

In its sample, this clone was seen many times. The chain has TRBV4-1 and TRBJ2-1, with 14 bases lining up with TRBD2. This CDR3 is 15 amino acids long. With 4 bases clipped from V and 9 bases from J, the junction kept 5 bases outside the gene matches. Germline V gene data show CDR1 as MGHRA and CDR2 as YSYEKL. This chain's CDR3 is CASSLGLAGGLEQFF. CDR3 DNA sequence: TGCGCCAGCAGCCTCGGACTAGCGGGAGGTCTTGAGCAGTTCTTC.

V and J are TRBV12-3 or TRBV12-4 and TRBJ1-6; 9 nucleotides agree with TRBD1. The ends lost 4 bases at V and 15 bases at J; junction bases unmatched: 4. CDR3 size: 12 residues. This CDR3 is CASSSRDRVLHF. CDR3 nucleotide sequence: TGTGCCAGCAGTTCCCGGGACAGGGTCCTCCACTTT.

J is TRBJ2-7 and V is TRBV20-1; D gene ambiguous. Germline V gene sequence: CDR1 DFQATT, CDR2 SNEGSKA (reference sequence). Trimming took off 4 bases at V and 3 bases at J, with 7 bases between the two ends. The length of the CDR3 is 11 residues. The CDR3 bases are TGCAGTGCTAAAGCCGACTACGAGCAGTACTTC. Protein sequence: CSAKADYEQYF.

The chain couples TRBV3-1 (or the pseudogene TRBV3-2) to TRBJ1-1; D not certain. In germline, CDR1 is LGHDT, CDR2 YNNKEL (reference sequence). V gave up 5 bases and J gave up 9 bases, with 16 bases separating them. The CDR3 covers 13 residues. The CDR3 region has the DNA TGTGCCAGCAGCGCCGCCGGGATTAGGCAAGCTTTCTTT. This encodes CASSAAGIRQAFF.

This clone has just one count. The CDR3 loop is CASSPLGAGGYYEQYF. Written as DNA, the CDR3 is TGTGCCAGCAGTCCCCTCGGGGCAGGGGGCTATTACGAGCAGTACTTC. The rearrangement joins TRBV27 to TRBJ2-7; TRBD1 agrees at 8 bases. Germline CDR1 and CDR2: MNHEY and SMNVEV (reference sequence). The CDR3 consists of 16 residues. V shed 5 bases and J 4 bases; nucleotides not matched to a gene: 13.

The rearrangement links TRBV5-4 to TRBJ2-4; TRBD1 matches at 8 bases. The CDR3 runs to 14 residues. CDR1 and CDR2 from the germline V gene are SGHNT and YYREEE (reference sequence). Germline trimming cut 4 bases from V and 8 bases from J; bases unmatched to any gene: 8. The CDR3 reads CASSPGTGGHIQYF. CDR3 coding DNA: TGTGCCAGCAGCCCCGGGACAGGAGGACACATTCAGTACTTC.

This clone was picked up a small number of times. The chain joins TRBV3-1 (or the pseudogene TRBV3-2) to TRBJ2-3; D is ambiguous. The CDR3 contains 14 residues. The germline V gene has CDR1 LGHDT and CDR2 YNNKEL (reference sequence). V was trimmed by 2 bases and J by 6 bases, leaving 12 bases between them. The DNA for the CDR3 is TGTGCCAGCAGCCAACAGATTTACGGGGATACGCAGTATTTT. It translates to CASSQQIYGDTQYF.

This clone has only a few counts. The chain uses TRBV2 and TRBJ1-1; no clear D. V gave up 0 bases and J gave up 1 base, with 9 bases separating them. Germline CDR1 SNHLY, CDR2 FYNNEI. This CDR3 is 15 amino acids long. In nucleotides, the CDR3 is TGTGCCAGCAGTGAAGCGCCAGCGACGAACACTGAAGCTTTCTTT. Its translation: CASSEAPATNTEAFF.

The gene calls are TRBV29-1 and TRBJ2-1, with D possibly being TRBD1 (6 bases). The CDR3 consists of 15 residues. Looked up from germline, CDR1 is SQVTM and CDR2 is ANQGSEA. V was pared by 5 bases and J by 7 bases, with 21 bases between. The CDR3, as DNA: TGCAGCGTTAGGGGGAGACTTGTGCCGATGAATGAGCAGTTCTTC. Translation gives CSVRGRLVPMNEQFF.

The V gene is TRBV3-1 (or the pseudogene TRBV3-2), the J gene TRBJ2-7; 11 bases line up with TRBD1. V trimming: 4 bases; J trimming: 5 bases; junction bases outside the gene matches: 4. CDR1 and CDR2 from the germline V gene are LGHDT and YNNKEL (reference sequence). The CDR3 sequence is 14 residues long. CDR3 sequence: CASSLRTGGHEQYF. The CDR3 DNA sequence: TGTGCCAGCAGCCTTAGGACAGGGGGCCACGAGCAGTACTTC.

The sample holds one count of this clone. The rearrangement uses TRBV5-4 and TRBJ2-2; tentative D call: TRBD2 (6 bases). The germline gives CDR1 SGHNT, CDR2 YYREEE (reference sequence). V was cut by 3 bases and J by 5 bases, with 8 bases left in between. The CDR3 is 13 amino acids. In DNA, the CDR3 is TGTGCCAGCAGCTCAGGGAGGACCGGGGAGCTGTTTTTT. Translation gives CASSSGRTGELFF. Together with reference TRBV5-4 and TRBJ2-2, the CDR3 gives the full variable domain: ETGVTQSPTHLIKTRGQQVTLRCSSQSGHNTVSWYQQALGQGPQFIFQYYREEENGRGNFPPRFSGLQFPNYSSELNVNALELDDSALYLCASSSGRTGELFFGEGSRLTVL.

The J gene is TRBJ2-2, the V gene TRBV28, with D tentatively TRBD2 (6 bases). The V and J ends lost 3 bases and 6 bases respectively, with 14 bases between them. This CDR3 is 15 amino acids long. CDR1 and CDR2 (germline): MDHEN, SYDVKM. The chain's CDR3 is CASSLGGVWSGELFF. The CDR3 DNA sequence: TGTGCCAGCAGTTTGGGGGGTGTTTGGTCCGGGGAGCTGTTTTTT.

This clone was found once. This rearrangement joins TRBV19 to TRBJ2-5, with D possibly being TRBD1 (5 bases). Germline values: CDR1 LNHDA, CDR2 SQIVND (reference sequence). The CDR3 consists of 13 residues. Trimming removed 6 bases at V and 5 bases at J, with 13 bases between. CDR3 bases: TGTGCCAGTAGAATTCCAGGGTACGAGACCCAGTACTTC. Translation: CASRIPGYETQYF.

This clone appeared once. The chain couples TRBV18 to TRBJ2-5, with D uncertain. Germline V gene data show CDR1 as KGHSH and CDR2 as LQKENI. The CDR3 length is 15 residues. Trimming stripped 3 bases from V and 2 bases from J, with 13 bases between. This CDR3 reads CASSPLITEQETQYF. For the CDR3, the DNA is TGTGCCAGCTCACCTCTCATAACAGAGCAAGAGACCCAGTACTTC. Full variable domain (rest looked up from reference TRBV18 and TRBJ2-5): NAGVMQNPRHLVRRRGQEARLRCSPMKGHSHVYWYRQLPEEGLKFMVYLQKENIIDESGMPKERFSAEFPKEGPSILRIQQVVRGDSAAYFCASSPLITEQETQYFGPGTRLLVL.

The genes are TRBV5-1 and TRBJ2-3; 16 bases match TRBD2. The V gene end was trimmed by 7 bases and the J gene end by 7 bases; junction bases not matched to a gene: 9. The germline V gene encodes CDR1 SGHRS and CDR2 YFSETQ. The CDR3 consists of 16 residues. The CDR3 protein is CASRSGLAGGPNTQYF. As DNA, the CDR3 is TGCGCCAGCCGCTCGGGACTAGCGGGAGGGCCAAATACGCAGTATTTT.